This T cell receptor (beta chain) was identified in a study of blood T cell repertoires in COVID-19. Per the original methods: Estimation of nucleated cell counts was performed using reference gene primer amplification. TCRdb's table, derived via immunoSEQ multiplex PCR, lists solely in-frame clones and lacks some. V and J calls and clone size are those listed in that table; D and trimming were worked out from the DNA. The table has hundreds of thousands of clones, around 91% seen once. Donors of Cohort 3 who recovered were those that had two negative PCRs, clearance, or symptom resolution. This clonotype originated in a woman in her late teens or twenties who had recovered from COVID-19. The sequencing sample was made of PBMCs or T cells enriched from blood (not recorded which).

The DNA of the CDR3 is TGTGCCAGCAAGATGGCCTACACCTTC. This sequence encodes CASKMAYTF. V and J are TRBV6-4 and TRBJ1-2; D unclear. The germline gives CDR1 MRHNA, CDR2 SNTAGT. The CDR3 runs to 9 residues. V lost 7 bases and J lost 10, with 7 bases in between.